This T cell receptor (beta chain) was profiled in a study of blood T cell repertoires in COVID-19. On the study more broadly: Collection of acute and convalescent COVID-19 samples took place in the United States, Italy and Spain.

J gave up 1 base and V 6 bases, and 8 bases lay outside the gene matches. The CDR3 sequence is 15 residues long. Germline CDR1 is MNHNY and CDR2 is SVGAGI (reference sequence). Per the study methods: Reference gene primers were amplified, and this amplification served to estimate nucleated cell counts. The method was immunoSEQ multiplex PCR; TCRdb's version includes in-frame clones alone and lacks a portion of them. The V and J calls and clone size are taken from that table; D and trimming were inferred from the DNA. The table includes about 200,000 clones, approximately 82% detected once. The gene calls are TRBV6-6 and TRBJ1-1, with 7 bases matching TRBD1. This receptor was identified in a human donor in a cohort sampled during active COVID-19. The sequenced sample was peripheral blood. The CDR3 is CASSPDRRGNTEAFF. Written as DNA, the CDR3 is TGTGCCAGCAGCCCGGACAGGAGGGGGAACACTGAAGCTTTCTTT.